These T cell receptor beta chains were read from a single sample in a study of CD8 T cells in ankylosing spondylitis. TCRdb re-derived calls from the 5' RACE reads in MiXCR, one entry per CDR3 protein. The profile shows under 300,000 distinct CDR3 sequences, 15% to 20% of them singletons. The sequenced sample was blood, either unsorted or a sorted T cell fraction (not recorded which). The receptors were gathered from a male donor with ankylosing spondylitis or in good health (not recorded which). CDR3s include the opening cysteine and the closing phenylalanine or tryptophan. A D gene is named only where the DNA matches it firmly. Size values are once, few and many counts, or a class for expanded clones, and some rows have none.

j_call: TRBJ1-3
clone_size: NA
d_call: NA
v_call: TRBV4-1
cdr3_nt: TGCGCCAGCAGCCGAAACGCCGGATTCTCTGGAAACACCATATATTTT
cdr3_aa: CASSRNAGFSGNTIYF

j_call: TRBJ2-5
clone_size: few
d_call: TRBD1
v_call: TRBV29-1
cdr3_nt: TGCAGCGTTCGGACAGGGGAGAATCCCGAGACCCAGTACTTC
cdr3_aa: CSVRTGENPETQYF

j_call: TRBJ2-7
clone_size: few
d_call: NA
v_call: TRBV4-1
cdr3_nt: TGCGCCAGCAGCCAAGAAAGATCCAGGGCCTACGAGCAGTACTTC
cdr3_aa: CASSQERSRAYEQYF

j_call: TRBJ1-4
clone_size: few
d_call: NA
v_call: TRBV15
cdr3_nt: TGTGCCACCAGCACCAACAGGGAAGAGGGCGAAAAACTGTTTTTT
cdr3_aa: CATSTNREEGEKLFF

j_call: TRBJ2-1
clone_size: few
d_call: NA
v_call: TRBV7-2
cdr3_nt: TGTGCCAGCACCCGAGCGGGTGAGCAGTTCTTC
cdr3_aa: CASTRAGEQFF

j_call: TRBJ2-7
clone_size: few
d_call: TRBD2
v_call: TRBV11-2
cdr3_nt: TGTGCCAGCAGCTCCCCGACCGGGACTAGCGGATCCTACGAGCAGTACTTC
cdr3_aa: CASSSPTGTSGSYEQYF

j_call: TRBJ2-1
clone_size: many
d_call: TRBD1
v_call: TRBV29-1
cdr3_nt: TGCAGCGTGTATCAGGGGGCGTCTGAGCAGTTCTTC
cdr3_aa: CSVYQGASEQFF

j_call: TRBJ1-5
clone_size: few
d_call: NA
v_call: TRBV20-1
cdr3_nt: TGCAGTGCGAGACGGCCAGATCAGCCCCAGCATTTT
cdr3_aa: CSARRPDQPQHF

j_call: TRBJ2-2
clone_size: NA
d_call: TRBD2
v_call: TRBV27
cdr3_nt: TGTGCCAGCAGTTTATTGTCCCTAGCGGGTGCCGGGGAGCTGTTTTTT
cdr3_aa: CASSLLSLAGAGELFF

j_call: TRBJ2-6
clone_size: few
d_call: NA
v_call: TRBV29-1
cdr3_nt: TGCAGCGTTGGAGGGGGGCCTGGGGCCAACGTCCTGACTTTC
cdr3_aa: CSVGGGPGANVLTF

j_call: TRBJ2-7
clone_size: NA
d_call: TRBD1
v_call: TRBV7-6
cdr3_nt: TGTGCCAGCAGCTTAGTTCACCCACAGGGGGCGCGGGAGCAGTACTTC
cdr3_aa: CASSLVHPQGAREQYF